Each of the 21 T cell receptor beta chains below was sequenced from the same sample in a study of OX40 agonist ivuxolimab in advanced cancers. The method was immunoSEQ multiplex PCR; TCRdb's version includes in-frame clones alone and lacks a portion of them. Of around 38,000 clones in the sample, roughly 82% are singletons; the top ten hold 6.5% to 8%. This specimen consisted of CD4+ or CD8+ T cells sorted from blood, obtained in a trial of the OX40 agonist ivuxolimab. The receptors come from an adult with an advanced solid tumor such as melanoma, head and neck, liver or kidney cancer.

The chain is built from TRBV9 and TRBJ2-5; the D gene is possibly TRBD1 (6 bases). The J call is in doubt because the DNA end fits TRBJ2-7 better. The CDR3 totals 13 residues. Germline V gene lookup returns CDR1 SGDLS and CDR2 YYNGEE. The CDR3 reads CASSRKDSYEQYF. The CDR3 DNA reads TGTGCCAGCAGCCGCAAGGACAGTTACGAGCAGTACTTC.

The chain links TRBV25-1 to TRBJ2-7, with 7 bases that match TRBD1. Germline-derived CDR1 and CDR2 are MGHDK and SYGVNS. J was trimmed by 6 bases and V by 2 bases; bases with no gene match: 7. This CDR3 has 14 residues. This CDR3 is CASSEGDRATEQYF. The CDR3 coding sequence is TGTGCCAGCAGTGAAGGTGACAGGGCTACCGAGCAGTACTTC.

The V and J genes are TRBV11-3 and TRBJ2-7, with 7 nucleotides matching TRBD2. The CDR3 extends over 13 amino acids. Germline CDR1 and CDR2: SGHNT and YENEEA. V lost 2 bases, J lost 5 bases, and 3 bases stayed unmatched. Here the CDR3 DNA reads TGTGCCAGCAGCTTAAGCGGGGTGAACGAGCAGTACTTC. Its protein product is CASSLSGVNEQYF.

CDR3 DNA sequence: TGTGCCAGCAGCTTACTGTCCTCATCCTACGAGCAGTACTTC. Protein sequence: CASSLLSSSYEQYF. The chain has TRBV7-2 and TRBJ2-7; no reliable D call. The length of the CDR3 is 14 residues. Germline V gives CDR1 SGHTA, CDR2 FQGNSA. V was pared by 2 bases and J by 1 base, with 9 bases between.

This clone was detected only once. The chain recombines TRBV18 with TRBJ2-4, with a tentative D call TRBD1 (6 bases). Germline CDR1 is KGHSH and CDR2 is LQKENI. This CDR3 comprises 17 residues. Trimming took off 4 bases at V and 0 bases at J, with 16 bases between the two ends. CDR3 loop: CASSLNTRGQAKNIQYF. CDR3 DNA sequence: TGTGCCAGCTCACTAAACACCAGGGGTCAAGCCAAAAACATTCAGTACTTC.

The chain employs TRBV2 and TRBJ1-4; D unclear. The CDR3 is made up of 12 amino acids. The germline CDR1 and CDR2 sequences are SNHLY and FYNNEI. Trimming pared 3 bases from V and 4 bases from J, leaving 3 bases between. The CDR3 region has the DNA TGTGCCAGCAGTGAGGTTAATGAAAAACTGTTTTTT. It codes for CASSEVNEKLFF.

The chain has TRBV5-6 and TRBJ1-1; TRBD1 matches 9 bases. This CDR3 has 16 residues. The V segment lost 2 bases and the J segment 1 base; nucleotides outside the gene matches: 6. Germline-derived CDR1 and CDR2 are SGHDT and YYEEEE. The DNA for the CDR3 is TGTGCCAGCAGCTTCGCCGGGACAGGGACGAACACTGAAGCTTTCTTT. Translation gives CASSFAGTGTNTEAFF.

V is TRBV5-4 and J is TRBJ1-4; no definite D call. This CDR3 spans 17 amino acids. CDR1 is SGHNT and CDR2 is YYREEE in the germline V gene (reference sequence). V dropped 0 bases and J dropped 0 bases, with 12 bases sitting between them. The CDR3 coding sequence is TGTGCCAGCAGCTTGGACATCTCCCCCACAACTAATGAAAAACTGTTTTTT. Translation: CASSLDISPTTNEKLFF.

V gene TRBV9 combines with J gene TRBJ2-2, with D unclear. Germline-derived CDR1 and CDR2 are SGDLS and YYNGEE. This CDR3 spans 14 amino acids. The ends were cut back, 2 bases at V and 1 base at J, with 6 bases in the middle. The CDR3, as DNA: TGTGCCAGCAGCGTGGACGGGAACACCGGGGAGCTGTTTTTT. Protein: CASSVDGNTGELFF.

This clone was found a few times. The chain recombines TRBV19 with TRBJ1-2, with TRBD1 identical over 7 bases. V lost 7 bases and J lost 1; bases outside the gene matches: 9. Germline CDR1 is LNHDA and CDR2 is SQIVND (reference sequence). This CDR3 contains 15 residues. CDR3 amino acids: CASNPGGQINYGYTF. DNA of the CDR3: TGTGCCAGTAACCCTGGGGGACAGATTAACTATGGCTACACCTTC.

This sequence joins TRBV2 and TRBJ2-7; 7 bases map to TRBD1. This CDR3 spans 14 amino acids. In germline, CDR1 is SNHLY, CDR2 FYNNEI. Unmatched junction bases numbered 6, after V lost 7 bases and J lost 0 bases. CDR3 amino acids: CASKGTANSYEQYF. The CDR3, as DNA: TGTGCCAGCAAGGGGACAGCGAACTCCTACGAGCAGTACTTC.

The V and J genes are TRBV5-1 and TRBJ2-1, with a possible D match to TRBD1 (7 bases). Trimming removed 1 base at V and 6 bases at J, with 14 bases between. The CDR3 totals 15 residues. The germline CDR1 and CDR2 sequences are SGHRS and YFSETQ. CDR3 DNA sequence: TGCGCCAGCAGCTTGCTCCAGGGGGGTAGCAATGAGCAGTTCTTC. Translating gives CASSLLQGGSNEQFF.

V is TRBV21-1 and J is TRBJ1-4. TRBV21-1 is a pseudogene segment. The CDR3 extends over 17 amino acids. The CDR3 sequence is CASSKGRADATNEKLFF. In DNA, the CDR3 is TGTGCCAGCAGCAAAGGTCGGGCAGATGCAACTAATGAAAAACTGTTTTTT.

The chain couples TRBV18 to TRBJ1-1; a possible D gene is TRBD1 (6 bases). CDR3 length: 13 amino acids. V shed 8 bases and J shed 3 bases, with 13 bases lying between them. The germline V gene has CDR1 KGHSH and CDR2 LQKENI. The CDR3 nucleotides are TGTGCCAGCGTGGGGGCTTTGGACACTGAAGCTTTCTTT. Protein: CASVGALDTEAFF.

The J gene is TRBJ1-2, the V gene TRBV5-5, with 7 positions matching TRBD1. The CDR3 covers 14 residues. CDR1 and CDR2 (germline): SGHKS, YYEKEE (reference sequence). The V and J ends lost 4 bases and 2 bases, in that order; junction bases with no gene match: 5. In DNA form, the CDR3 reads TGTGCCAGCAGCCACCGACAGGGCAACTATGGCTACACCTTC. Protein product: CASSHRQGNYGYTF.

The V call is TRBV2, the J call TRBJ1-1; 8 nucleotides align to TRBD1. The length of the CDR3 is 15 residues. V lost 6 bases and J lost 4; bases outside the gene matches: 10. The germline CDR1 and CDR2 sequences are SNHLY and FYNNEI. The CDR3 bases are TGTGCCAGCAGCCTGTCGCAGGGGGCGTTCACTGAAGCTTTCTTT. Translation gives CASSLSQGAFTEAFF.

The table lists this clone with a count of one. The V call is TRBV5-1, the J call TRBJ2-7, with 8 bases lining up with TRBD1. With V trimmed by 2 bases and J by 0 bases, 4 bases remained unmatched. There are 15 residues in the CDR3. Germline V lookup: CDR1 SGHRS, CDR2 YFSETQ. CDR3 sequence (DNA): TGCGCCAGCAGCTTAGGACAGGGAAGCTCCTACGAGCAGTACTTC. Protein product: CASSLGQGSSYEQYF.

V and J are TRBV6-6 and TRBJ2-7; perhaps TRBD1 as D (6 bases). CDR1 MNHNY and CDR2 SVGAGI come from the germline V gene (reference sequence). This CDR3 has 15 amino acids. Trimming cost V 2 bases and J 2 bases, with 13 bases left between them. The CDR3 protein is CASSYADSWTYEQYF. Here the CDR3 DNA reads TGTGCCAGCAGTTACGCGGACAGCTGGACCTACGAGCAGTACTTC.

The rearrangement links TRBV28 to TRBJ1-4; D is perhaps TRBD1 (6 bases). This CDR3 spans 14 amino acids. CDR1 is MDHEN and CDR2 is SYDVKM in the germline V gene. Trimming removed 5 bases at V and 5 bases at J, with 12 bases between. The CDR3: CASSQGTGNEKLFF. The CDR3 nucleotides are TGTGCCAGCAGTCAGGGGACGGGAAATGAAAAACTGTTTTTT.

As to this clone: Other DNA sequences within the sample encode an identical CDR3. The chain is built from TRBV2 and TRBJ1-4; 10 bases map to TRBD1. The CDR3 consists of 14 residues. CDR1 and CDR2 from the germline V gene are SNHLY and FYNNEI. V gave up 6 bases and J gave up 6 bases; unmatched junction bases: 4. CDR3 sequence (DNA): TGTGCCAGCAGGGGGGACAGGGGTTATGAAAAACTGTTTTTT. This translates into CASRGDRGYEKLFF.

The chain uses TRBV6-4 and TRBJ1-1; D remains ambiguous. The CDR3 has 13 amino acids. The germline CDR1 and CDR2 sequences are MRHNA and SNTAGT. The germline V and J ends were trimmed by 4 bases and 5 bases, with 11 bases remaining between them. Here the CDR3 DNA reads TGTGCCAGCAGTGCTTCAGATGGGACTGAAGCTTTCTTT. Amino acid sequence: CASSASDGTEAFF.